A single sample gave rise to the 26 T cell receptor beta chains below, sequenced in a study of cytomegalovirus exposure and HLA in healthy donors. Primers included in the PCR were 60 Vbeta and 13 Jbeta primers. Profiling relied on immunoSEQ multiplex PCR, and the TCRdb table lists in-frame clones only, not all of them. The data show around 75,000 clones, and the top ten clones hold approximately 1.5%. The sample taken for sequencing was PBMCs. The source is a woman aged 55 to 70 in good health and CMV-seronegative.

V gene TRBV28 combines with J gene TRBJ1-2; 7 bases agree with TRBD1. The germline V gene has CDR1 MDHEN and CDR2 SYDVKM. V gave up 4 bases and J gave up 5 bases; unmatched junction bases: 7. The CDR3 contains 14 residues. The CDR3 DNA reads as TGTGCCAGCAGTTCTGGACAGGCGGATTATGGCTACACCTTC. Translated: CASSSGQADYGYTF.

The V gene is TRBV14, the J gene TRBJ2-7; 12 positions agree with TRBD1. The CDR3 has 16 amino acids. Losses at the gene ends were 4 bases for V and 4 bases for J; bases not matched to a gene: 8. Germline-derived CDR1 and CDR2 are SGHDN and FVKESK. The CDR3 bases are TGTGCCAGCAGCCTTTCGGGACAGGGGGCTAGATACGAGCAGTACTTC. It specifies CASSLSGQGARYEQYF.

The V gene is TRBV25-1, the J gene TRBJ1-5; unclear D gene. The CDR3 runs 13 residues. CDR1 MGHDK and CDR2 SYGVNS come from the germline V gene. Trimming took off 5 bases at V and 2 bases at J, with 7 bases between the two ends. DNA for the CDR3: TGTGCCAGCAGTAGCGGTCGCAATCAGCCCCAGCATTTT. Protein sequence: CASSSGRNQPQHF.

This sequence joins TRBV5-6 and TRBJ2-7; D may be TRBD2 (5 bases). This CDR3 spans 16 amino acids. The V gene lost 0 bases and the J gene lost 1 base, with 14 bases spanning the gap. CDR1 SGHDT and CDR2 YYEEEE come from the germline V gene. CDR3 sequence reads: CASSLAGLGVSYEQYF. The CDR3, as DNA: TGTGCCAGCAGCTTGGCCGGCCTCGGGGTTTCCTACGAGCAGTACTTC.

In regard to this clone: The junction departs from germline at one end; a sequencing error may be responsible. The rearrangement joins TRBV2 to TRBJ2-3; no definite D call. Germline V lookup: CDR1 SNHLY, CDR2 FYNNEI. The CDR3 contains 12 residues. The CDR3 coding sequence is TGTGCCAGCAGTGCAGGCACAGATACGCGGTATTTT. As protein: CASSAGTDTRYF.

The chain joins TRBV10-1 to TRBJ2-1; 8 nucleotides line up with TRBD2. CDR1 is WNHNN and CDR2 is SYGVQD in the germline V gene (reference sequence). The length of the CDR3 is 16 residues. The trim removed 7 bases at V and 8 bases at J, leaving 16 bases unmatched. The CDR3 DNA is TGCGCCAGCACCCCTCTTTTTCGCGGGAGGAACCATGAGCAGTTCTTC. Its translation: CASTPLFRGRNHEQFF.

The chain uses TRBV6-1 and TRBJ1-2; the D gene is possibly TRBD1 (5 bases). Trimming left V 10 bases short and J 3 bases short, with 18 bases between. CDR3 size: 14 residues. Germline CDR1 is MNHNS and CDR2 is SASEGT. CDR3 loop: CAIQSGGTDYGYTF. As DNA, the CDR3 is TGTGCCATCCAGTCCGGGGGAACTGACTATGGCTACACCTTC.

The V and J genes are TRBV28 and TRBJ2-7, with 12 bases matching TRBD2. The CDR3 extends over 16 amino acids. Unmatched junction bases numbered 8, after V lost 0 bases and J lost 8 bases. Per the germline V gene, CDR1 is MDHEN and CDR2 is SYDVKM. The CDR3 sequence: CASSLWGTSGLVKQYF. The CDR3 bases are TGTGCCAGCAGTTTATGGGGGACTAGCGGGTTGGTCAAGCAGTACTTC.

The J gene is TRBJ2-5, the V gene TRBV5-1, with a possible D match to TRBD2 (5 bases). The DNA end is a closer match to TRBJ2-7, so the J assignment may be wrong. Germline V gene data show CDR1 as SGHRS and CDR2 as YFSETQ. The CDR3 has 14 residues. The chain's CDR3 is CASSSGGGTYEQYF. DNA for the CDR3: TGCGCCAGCAGCTCCGGCGGAGGAACCTACGAGCAGTACTTC.

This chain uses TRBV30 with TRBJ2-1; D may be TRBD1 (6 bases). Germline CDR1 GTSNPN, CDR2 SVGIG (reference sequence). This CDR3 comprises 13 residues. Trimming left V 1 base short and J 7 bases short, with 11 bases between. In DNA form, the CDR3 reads TGTGCCTGGAGTGGGACAGTGGGGAATGAGCAGTTCTTC. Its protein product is CAWSGTVGNEQFF. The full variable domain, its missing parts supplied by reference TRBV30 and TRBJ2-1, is SQTIHQWPATLVQPVGSPLSLECTVEGTSNPNLYWYRQAAGRGLQLLFYSVGIGQISSEVPQNLSASRPQDRQFILSSKKLLLSDSGFYLCAWSGTVGNEQFFGPGTRLTVL.

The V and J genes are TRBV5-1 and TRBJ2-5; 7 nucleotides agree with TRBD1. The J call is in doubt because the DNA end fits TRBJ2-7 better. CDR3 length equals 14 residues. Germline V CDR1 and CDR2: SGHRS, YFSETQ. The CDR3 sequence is CASSLGDSSYEQYF. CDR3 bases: TGCGCCAGCAGCTTGGGGGACAGTTCCTACGAGCAGTACTTC.

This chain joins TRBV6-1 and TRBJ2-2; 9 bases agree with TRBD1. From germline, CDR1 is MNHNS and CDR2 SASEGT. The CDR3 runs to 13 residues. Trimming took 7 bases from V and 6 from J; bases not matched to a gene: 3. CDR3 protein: CASKGQGSGELFF. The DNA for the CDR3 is TGTGCCAGCAAAGGACAGGGGTCCGGGGAGCTGTTTTTT.

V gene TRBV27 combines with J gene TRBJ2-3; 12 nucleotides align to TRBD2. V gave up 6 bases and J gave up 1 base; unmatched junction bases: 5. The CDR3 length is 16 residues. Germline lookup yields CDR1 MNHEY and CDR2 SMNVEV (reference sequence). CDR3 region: CASSPTSGGRTDTQYF. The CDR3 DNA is TGTGCCAGCAGCCCAACTAGCGGGGGGCGCACAGATACGCAGTATTTT.

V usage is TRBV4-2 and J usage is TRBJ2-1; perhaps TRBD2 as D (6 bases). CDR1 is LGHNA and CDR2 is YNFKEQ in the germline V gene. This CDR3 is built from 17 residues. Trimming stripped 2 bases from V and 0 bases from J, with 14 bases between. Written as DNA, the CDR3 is TGTGCCAGCAGCCAAATCGGCGGGACCCGCTCCTACAATGAGCAGTTCTTC. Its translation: CASSQIGGTRSYNEQFF.

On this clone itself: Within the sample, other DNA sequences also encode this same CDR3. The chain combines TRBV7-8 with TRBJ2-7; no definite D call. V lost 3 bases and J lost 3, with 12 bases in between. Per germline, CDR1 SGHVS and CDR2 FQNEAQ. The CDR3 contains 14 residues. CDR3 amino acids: CASSFHLGDYEQYF. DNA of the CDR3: TGTGCCAGCAGCTTTCATCTGGGCGACTACGAGCAGTACTTC.

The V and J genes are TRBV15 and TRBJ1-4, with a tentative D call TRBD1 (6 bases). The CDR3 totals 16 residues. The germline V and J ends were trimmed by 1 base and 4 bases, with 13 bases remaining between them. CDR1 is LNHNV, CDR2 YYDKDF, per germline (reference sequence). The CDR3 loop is CATSRGGQTSNEKLFF. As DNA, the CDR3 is TGTGCCACCAGCAGAGGGGGGCAGACCAGTAATGAAAAACTGTTTTTT.

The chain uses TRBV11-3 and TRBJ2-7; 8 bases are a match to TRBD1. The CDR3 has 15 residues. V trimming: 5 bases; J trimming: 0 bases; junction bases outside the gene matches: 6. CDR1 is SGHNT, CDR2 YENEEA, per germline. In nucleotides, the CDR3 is TGTGCCAGCAGCATACAGGGGGGCCACTCCTACGAGCAGTACTTC. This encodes CASSIQGGHSYEQYF.

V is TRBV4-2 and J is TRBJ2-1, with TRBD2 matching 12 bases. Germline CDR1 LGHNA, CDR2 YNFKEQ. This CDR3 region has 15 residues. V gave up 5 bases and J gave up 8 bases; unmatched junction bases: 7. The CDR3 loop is CASSSTSGSWDEQFF. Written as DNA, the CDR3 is TGTGCCAGCAGCTCGACTAGCGGGAGTTGGGATGAGCAGTTCTTC.

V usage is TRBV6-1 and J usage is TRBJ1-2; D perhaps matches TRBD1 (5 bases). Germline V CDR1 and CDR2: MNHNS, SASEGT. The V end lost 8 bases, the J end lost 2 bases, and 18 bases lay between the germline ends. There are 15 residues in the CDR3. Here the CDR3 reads CASVGREVGNYGYTF. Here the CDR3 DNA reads TGTGCCAGCGTGGGCAGGGAGGTGGGGAACTATGGCTACACCTTC.

The CDR3 region is CASSLLHPGADLSYEQYF. The CDR3 DNA reads as TGTGCCAGCAGCTTACTGCATCCTGGAGCGGACCTCTCCTACGAGCAGTACTTC. This chain uses TRBV7-2 with TRBJ2-5; D may be TRBD2 (5 bases). Near its end, the DNA agrees better with TRBJ2-7, so the J call may be wrong. This CDR3 has 18 residues. Germline loops: CDR1 SGHTA, CDR2 FQGNSA.

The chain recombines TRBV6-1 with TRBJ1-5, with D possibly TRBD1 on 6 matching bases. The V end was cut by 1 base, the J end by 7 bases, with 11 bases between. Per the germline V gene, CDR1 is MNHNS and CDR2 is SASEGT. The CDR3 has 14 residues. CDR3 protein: CASSEGGGWQPQHF. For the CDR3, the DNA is TGTGCCAGCAGTGAAGGGGGGGGCTGGCAGCCCCAGCATTTT.

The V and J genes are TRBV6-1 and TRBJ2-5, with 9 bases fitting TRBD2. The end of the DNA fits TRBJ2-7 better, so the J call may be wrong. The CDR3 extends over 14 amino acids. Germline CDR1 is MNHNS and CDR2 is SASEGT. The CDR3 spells CASSELAGSYEQYF. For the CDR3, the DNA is TGTGCCAGCAGTGAACTAGCGGGGTCCTACGAGCAGTACTTC.

CDR3 sequence (DNA): TGTGCCAGCAGCTTGTCCGTGCAGGCTTTTGAGCAGTACTTC. Translated, it gives CASSLSVQAFEQYF. The chain combines TRBV7-2 with TRBJ2-7; D unresolved. There are 14 residues in the CDR3. The V end was cut by 3 bases, the J end by 7 bases, with 16 bases between. CDR1 and CDR2 (germline): SGHTA, FQGNSA.

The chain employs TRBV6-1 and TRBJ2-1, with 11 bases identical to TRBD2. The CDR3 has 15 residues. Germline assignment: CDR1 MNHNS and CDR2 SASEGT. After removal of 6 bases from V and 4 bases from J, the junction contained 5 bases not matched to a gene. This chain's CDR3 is CASSSGTSGYNEQFF. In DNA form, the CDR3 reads TGTGCCAGCAGCTCTGGGACTAGCGGATACAATGAGCAGTTCTTC.

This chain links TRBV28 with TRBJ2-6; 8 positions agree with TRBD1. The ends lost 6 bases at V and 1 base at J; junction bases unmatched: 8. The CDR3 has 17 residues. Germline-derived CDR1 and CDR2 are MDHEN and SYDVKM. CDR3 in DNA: TGTGCCAGCAGCCTACGGACAGGGAGGTCTGGGGCCAACGTCCTGACTTTC. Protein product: CASSLRTGRSGANVLTF.

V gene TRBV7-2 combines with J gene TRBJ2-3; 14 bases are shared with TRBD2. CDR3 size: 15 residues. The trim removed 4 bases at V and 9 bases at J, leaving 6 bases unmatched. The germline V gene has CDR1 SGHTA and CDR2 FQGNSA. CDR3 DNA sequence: TGTGCCAGCAGCTCAACCGGGACTAGCGGGAGCACGCAGTATTTT. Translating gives CASSSTGTSGSTQYF.